Reported below is one TCR beta chain. Germline V CDR1 and CDR2: SGHNT, YENEEA. The CDR3 sequence is 18 residues long. Trimming took 5 bases from V and 0 from J; bases not matched to a gene: 5. Using immunoSEQ multiplex PCR, the repertoire was profiled, and TCRdb retains in-frame clones only, with some absent. The sample lists roughly 64,000 clones, 70% to 90% occurring once. This sample is part of a study of pediatric ulcerative colitis. The sequencing sample was made of blood. The chain carries TRBV11-3 and TRBJ2-1, with 15 positions matching TRBD2. The sequence was collected from a boy younger than 18 with severe ulcerative colitis. CDR3 sequence reads: CASSPGLAGGLSYNEQFF. The CDR3 DNA reads TGTGCCAGCAGCCCGGGACTAGCGGGAGGCCTCTCCTACAATGAGCAGTTCTTC.